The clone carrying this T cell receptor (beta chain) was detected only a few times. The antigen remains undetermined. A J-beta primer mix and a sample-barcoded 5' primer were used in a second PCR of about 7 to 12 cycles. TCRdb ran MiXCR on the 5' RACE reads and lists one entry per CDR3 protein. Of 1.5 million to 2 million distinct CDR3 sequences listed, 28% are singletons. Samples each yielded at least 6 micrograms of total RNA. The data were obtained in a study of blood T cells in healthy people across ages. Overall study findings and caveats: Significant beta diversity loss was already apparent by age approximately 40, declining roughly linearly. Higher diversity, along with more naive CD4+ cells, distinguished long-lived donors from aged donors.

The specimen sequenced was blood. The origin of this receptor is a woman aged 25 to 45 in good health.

The CDR3 here is CSAVGTSAETQYF. The CDR3 region has the DNA TGCAGCGCTGTGGGGACTAGCGCCGAGACCCAGTACTTC. The V call is TRBV29-1, the J call TRBJ2-5; 10 bases match TRBD2. There are 13 residues in the CDR3. Germline CDR1 reads SQVTM; CDR2 reads ANQGSEA. V lost 7 bases and J lost 5; bases outside the gene matches: 7. Based on the CDR3 plus reference TRBV29-1 and TRBJ2-5, the full variable domain is SAVISQKPSRDICQRGTSLTIQCQVDSQVTMMFWYRQQPGQSLTLIATANQGSEATYESGFVIDKFPISRPNLTFSTLTVSNMSPEDSSIYLCSAVGTSAETQYFGPGTRLLVL.